This T cell receptor (beta chain) derives from a study of control samples from healthy donors and cancer patients. Data came from immunoSEQ multiplex PCR; TCRdb stores just in-frame clones and leaves some out. This table holds about 100,000 clones, approximately 86% found once. CDR1 and CDR2 from the germline V gene are MDHEN and SYDVKM. The V end was cut by 6 bases, the J end by 6 bases, with 15 bases between. The CDR3 is made up of 14 amino acids. This sequence originates from a man in his thirties or forties in good health. Sequencing was done on a sample of blood. The chain links TRBV28 to TRBJ1-5; weak D call: TRBD1 (6 bases). CDR3 in DNA: TGTGCCAGCAGCAAAGGGGGGCTGGGTCAGCCCCAGCATTTT. Encoded protein: CASSKGGLGQPQHF.